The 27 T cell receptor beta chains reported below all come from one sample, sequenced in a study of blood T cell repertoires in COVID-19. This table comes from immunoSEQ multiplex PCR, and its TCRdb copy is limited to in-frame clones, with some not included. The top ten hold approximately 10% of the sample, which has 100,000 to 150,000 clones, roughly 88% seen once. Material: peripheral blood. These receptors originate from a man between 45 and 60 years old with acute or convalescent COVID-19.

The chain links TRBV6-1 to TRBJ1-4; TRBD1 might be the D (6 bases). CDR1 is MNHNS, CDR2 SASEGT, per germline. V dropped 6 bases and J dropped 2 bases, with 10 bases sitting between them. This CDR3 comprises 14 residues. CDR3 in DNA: TGTGCCAGCAGCACGGACAGCACTAATGAAAAACTGTTTTTT. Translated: CASSTDSTNEKLFF.

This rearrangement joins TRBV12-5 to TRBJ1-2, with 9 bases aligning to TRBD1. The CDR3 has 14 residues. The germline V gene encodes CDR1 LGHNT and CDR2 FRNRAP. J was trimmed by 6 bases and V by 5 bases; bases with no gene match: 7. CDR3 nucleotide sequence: TGTGCTAGTGGTACCACGACAGGGGGGAATGGCTACACCTTC. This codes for CASGTTTGGNGYTF.

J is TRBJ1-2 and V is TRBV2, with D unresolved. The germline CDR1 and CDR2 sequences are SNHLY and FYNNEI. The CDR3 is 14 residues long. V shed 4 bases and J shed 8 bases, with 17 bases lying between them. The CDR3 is CASSVLQTGTGYTF. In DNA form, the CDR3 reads TGTGCCAGCAGTGTATTACAGACGGGAACGGGCTACACCTTC. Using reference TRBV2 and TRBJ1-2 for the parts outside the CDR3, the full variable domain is EPEVTQTPSHQVTQMGQEVILRCVPISNHLYFYWYRQILGQKVEFLVSFYNNEISEKSEIFDDQFSVERPDGSNFTLKIRSTKLEDSAMYFCASSVLQTGTGYTFGSGTRLTVV.

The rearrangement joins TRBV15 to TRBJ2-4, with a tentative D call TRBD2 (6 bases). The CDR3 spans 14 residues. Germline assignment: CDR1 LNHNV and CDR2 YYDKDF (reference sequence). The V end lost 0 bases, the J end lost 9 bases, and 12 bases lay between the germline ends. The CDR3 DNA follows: TGTGCCACCAGCAGAGATGGGGGGAGAGGCATTCAGTACTTC. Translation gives CATSRDGGRGIQYF.

CDR3 nucleotide sequence: TGTGCCAGCAGCCGACCGGGGGGGCCGCAAGAGACCCAGTACTTC. Translated, it gives CASSRPGGPQETQYF. V is TRBV11-2 and J is TRBJ2-5; 8 bases map to TRBD2. Per germline, CDR1 SGHAT and CDR2 FQNNGV. Trimming at V came to 5 bases and at J to 2 bases, leaving 7 bases not matched to a gene. The CDR3 covers 15 residues. Full variable domain (remainder filled in from reference TRBV11-2 and TRBJ2-5): EAGVAQSPRYKIIEKRQSVAFWCNPISGHATLYWYQQILGQGPKLLIQFQNNGVVDDSQLPKDRFSAERLKGVDSTLKIQPAKLEDSAVYLCASSRPGGPQETQYFGPGTRLLVL.

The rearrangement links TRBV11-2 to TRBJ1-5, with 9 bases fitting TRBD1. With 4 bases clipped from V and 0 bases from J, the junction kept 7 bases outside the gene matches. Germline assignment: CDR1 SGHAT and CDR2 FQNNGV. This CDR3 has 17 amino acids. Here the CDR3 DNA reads TGTGCCAGCAGCTCCGGGACAGGGATCTTTAGCAATCAGCCCCAGCATTTT. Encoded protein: CASSSGTGIFSNQPQHF.

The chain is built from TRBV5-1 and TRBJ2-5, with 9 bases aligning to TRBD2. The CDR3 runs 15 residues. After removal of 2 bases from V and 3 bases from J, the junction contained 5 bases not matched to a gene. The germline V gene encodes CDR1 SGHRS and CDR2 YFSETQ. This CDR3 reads CASSFAGGPEETQYF. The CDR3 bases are TGCGCCAGCAGCTTTGCGGGGGGGCCGGAAGAGACCCAGTACTTC.

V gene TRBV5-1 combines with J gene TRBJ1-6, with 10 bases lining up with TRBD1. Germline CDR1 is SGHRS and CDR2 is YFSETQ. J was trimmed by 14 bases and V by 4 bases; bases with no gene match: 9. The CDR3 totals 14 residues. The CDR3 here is CASSHGTGEETLHF. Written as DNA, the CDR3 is TGCGCCAGCAGCCATGGGACAGGGGAGGAAACCCTCCACTTT.

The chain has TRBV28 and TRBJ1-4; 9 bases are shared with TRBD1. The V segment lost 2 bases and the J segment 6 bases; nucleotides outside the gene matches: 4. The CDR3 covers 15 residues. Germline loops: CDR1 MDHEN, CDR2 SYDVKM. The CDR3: CASSLPGTGYEKLFF. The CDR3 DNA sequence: TGTGCCAGCAGTTTACCCGGGACAGGGTATGAAAAACTGTTTTTT.

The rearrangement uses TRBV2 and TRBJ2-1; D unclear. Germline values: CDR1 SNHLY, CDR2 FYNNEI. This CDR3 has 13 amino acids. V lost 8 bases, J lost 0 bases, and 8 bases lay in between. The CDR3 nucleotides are TGTGCCAGCGCAGCGAGCTCCTACAATGAGCAGTTCTTC. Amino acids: CASAASSYNEQFF.

The CDR3 DNA follows: TGTGCCAGCAGCGAGGACAGGGCCCAGCCCCAGCATTTT. This gives the protein CASSEDRAQPQHF. The chain is built from TRBV11-2 and TRBJ1-5; 8 nucleotides line up with TRBD1. Looked up from germline, CDR1 is SGHAT and CDR2 is FQNNGV. V trimming: 5 bases; J trimming: 7 bases; junction bases outside the gene matches: 4. The length of the CDR3 is 13 residues.

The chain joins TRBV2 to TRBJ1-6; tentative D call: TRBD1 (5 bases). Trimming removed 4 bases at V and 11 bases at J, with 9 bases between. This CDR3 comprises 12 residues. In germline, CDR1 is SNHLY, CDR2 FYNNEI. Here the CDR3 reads CASSVTGAPLHF. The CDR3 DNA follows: TGTGCCAGCAGTGTAACAGGTGCACCCCTCCACTTT.

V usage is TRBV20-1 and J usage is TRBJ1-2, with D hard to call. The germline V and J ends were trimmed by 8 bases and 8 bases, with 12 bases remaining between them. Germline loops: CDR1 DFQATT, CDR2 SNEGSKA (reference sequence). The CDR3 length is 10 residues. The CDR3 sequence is CSTFQAGYTF. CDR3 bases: TGCAGTACTTTTCAAGCGGGCTACACCTTC.

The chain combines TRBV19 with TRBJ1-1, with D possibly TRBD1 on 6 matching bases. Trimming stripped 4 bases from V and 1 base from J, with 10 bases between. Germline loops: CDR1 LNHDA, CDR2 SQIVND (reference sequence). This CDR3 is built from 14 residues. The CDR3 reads CASSTRGRNTEAFF. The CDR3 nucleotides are TGTGCCAGTAGTACCAGGGGCCGGAACACTGAAGCTTTCTTT. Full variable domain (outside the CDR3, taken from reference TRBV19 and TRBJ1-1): DGGITQSPKYLFRKEGQNVTLSCEQNLNHDAMYWYRQDPGQGLRLIYYSQIVNDFQKGDIAEGYSVSREKKESFPLTVTSAQKNPTAFYLCASSTRGRNTEAFFGQGTRLTVV.

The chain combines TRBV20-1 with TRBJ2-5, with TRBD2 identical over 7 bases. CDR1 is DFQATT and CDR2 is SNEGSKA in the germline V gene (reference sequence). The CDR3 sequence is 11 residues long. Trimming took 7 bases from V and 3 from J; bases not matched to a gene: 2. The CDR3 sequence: CSGGREETQYF. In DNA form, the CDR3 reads TGCAGTGGGGGGAGGGAAGAGACCCAGTACTTC.

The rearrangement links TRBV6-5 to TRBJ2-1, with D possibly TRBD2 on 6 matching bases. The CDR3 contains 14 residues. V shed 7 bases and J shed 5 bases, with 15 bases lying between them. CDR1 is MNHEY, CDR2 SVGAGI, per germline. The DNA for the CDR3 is TGTGCCAGCATCCAGACTAGTAGCCACAATGAGCAGTTCTTC. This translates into CASIQTSSHNEQFF.

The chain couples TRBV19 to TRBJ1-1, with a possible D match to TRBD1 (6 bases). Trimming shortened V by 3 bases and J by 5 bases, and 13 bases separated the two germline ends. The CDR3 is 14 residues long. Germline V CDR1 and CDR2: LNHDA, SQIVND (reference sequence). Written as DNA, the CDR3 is TGTGCCAGTAGTATTCGGTACAGGGTGACTGAAGCTTTCTTT. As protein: CASSIRYRVTEAFF.

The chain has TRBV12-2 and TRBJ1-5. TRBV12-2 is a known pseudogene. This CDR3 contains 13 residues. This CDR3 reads CASRLARYQPQHF. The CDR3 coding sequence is TGTGCAAGTCGCTTAGCGCGGTATCAGCCCCAGCATTTT.

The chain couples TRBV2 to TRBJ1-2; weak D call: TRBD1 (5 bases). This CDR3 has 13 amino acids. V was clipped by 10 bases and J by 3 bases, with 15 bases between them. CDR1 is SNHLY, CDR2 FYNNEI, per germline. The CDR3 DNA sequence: TGTGCCACTTCGGGGGGGGTCCACTATGGCTACACCTTC. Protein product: CATSGGVHYGYTF.

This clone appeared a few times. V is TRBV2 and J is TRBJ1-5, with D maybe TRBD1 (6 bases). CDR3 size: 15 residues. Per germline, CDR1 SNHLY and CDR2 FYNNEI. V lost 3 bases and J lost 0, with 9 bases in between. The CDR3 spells CASSDGTNSNQPQHF. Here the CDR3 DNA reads TGTGCCAGCAGTGACGGGACAAATAGCAATCAGCCCCAGCATTTT.

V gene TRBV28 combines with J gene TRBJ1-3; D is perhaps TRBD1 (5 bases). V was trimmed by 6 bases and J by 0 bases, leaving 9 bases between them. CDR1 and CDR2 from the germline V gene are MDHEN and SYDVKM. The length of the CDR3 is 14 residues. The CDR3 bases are TGTGCCAGCAGAACCAGGGCCTCTGGAAACACCATATATTTT. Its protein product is CASRTRASGNTIYF.

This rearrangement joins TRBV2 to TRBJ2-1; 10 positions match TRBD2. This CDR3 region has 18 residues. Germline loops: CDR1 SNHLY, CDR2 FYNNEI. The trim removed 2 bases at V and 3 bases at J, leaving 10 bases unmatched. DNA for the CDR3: TGTGCCAGCAGTGAAACGGGGAGCGGGGGGGCGGTCTACAATGAGCAGTTCTTC. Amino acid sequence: CASSETGSGGAVYNEQFF.

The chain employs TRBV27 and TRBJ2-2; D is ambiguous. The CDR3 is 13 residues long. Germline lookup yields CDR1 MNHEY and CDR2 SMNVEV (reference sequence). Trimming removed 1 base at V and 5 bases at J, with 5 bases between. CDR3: CASSLYGTGELFF. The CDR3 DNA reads TGTGCCAGCAGTTTATACGGTACCGGGGAGCTGTTTTTT.

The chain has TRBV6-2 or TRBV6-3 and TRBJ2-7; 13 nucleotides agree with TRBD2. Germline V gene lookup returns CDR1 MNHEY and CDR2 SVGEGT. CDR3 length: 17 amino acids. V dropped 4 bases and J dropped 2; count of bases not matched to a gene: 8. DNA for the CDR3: TGTGCCAGCAGTTCCGGACTAGCGGGAGTTGGGACCTACGAGCAGTACTTC. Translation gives CASSSGLAGVGTYEQYF.

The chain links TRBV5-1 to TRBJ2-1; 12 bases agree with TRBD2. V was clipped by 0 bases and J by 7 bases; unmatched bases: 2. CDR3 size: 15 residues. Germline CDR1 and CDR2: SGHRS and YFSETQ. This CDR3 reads CASSLETSGGNEQFF. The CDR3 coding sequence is TGCGCCAGCAGCTTGGAAACTAGCGGGGGGAATGAGCAGTTCTTC. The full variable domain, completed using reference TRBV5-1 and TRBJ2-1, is KAGVTQTPRYLIKTRGQQVTLSCSPISGHRSVSWYQQTPGQGLQFLFEYFSETQRNKGNFPGRFSGRQFSNSRSEMNVSTLELGDSALYLCASSLETSGGNEQFFGPGTRLTVL.

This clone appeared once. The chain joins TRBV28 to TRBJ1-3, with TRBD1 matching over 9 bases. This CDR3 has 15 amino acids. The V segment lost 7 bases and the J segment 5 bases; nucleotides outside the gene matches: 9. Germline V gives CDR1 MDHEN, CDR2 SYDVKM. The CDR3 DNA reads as TGTGCCAGCATCACACAGGGGGCGCCAAGAAACACCATATATTTT. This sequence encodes CASITQGAPRNTIYF.

DNA of the CDR3: TGTGCCAGCAGCGTAGAGGAGGGTTTGGGGCAGCCCCAGCATTTT. Protein product: CASSVEEGLGQPQHF. V gene TRBV9 combines with J gene TRBJ1-5; D ambiguous. Trimming cost V 0 bases and J 7 bases, with 14 bases left between them. This CDR3 has 15 residues. Germline CDR1 SGDLS, CDR2 YYNGEE.